This entry lists 16 T cell receptor beta chains sequenced from one sample in a study of T cell clones after liver transplantation (dated by TCRdb to between 2017 and 2020). Libraries were built with the immunoSEQ multiplex PCR assay. The table was pulled from immuneACCESS by TCRdb, which kept in-frame rearrangements only. Such tables lose some clones; where checked, under half of the loss comes from unresolved V genes, and the rest has no known cause. This sample is represented by more than 100,000 clones; around 84% of them were singletons. Approximately 2.9% of the sample goes to the ten largest clones. Sequences were derived from CD4+ T cells from blood, sampled approximately 4 years after liver transplant. The receptors originated from a human patient who received a liver transplant. Some T cells present after a transplant may be cells of the graft donor.

In the case of this clone: Other nucleotide sequences from this sample produce the same CDR3. The CDR3 coding sequence is TGTGCCAGTAGTAGACTAGCGGGAGGCAGCACAGATACGCAGTATTTT. Residues: CASSRLAGGSTDTQYF. The rearrangement links TRBV19 to TRBJ2-3; 13 bases line up with TRBD2. From germline, CDR1 is LNHDA and CDR2 SQIVND (reference sequence). Trimming cost V 4 bases and J 0 bases; bases outside gene matches: 1. The length of the CDR3 is 16 residues.

The chain links TRBV11-1 to TRBJ2-5; the match to TRBD1 covers 7 bases. Germline CDR1 SGHAT, CDR2 FQDESV (reference sequence). Losses at the gene ends were 4 bases for V and 5 bases for J; bases not matched to a gene: 13. The CDR3 loop spans 16 amino acids. The CDR3: CASSSLQQGRGETQYF. CDR3 nucleotides: TGTGCCAGCAGCTCCCTCCAACAGGGGAGAGGGGAGACCCAGTACTTC.

This clone was detected a few times. The V gene is TRBV27, the J gene TRBJ2-2, with no clear D. Deletions cut 5 bases from V and 7 bases from J, with 8 bases between. CDR1 and CDR2 from the germline V gene are MNHEY and SMNVEV (reference sequence). The CDR3 has 12 residues. CDR3 coding DNA: TGTGCCAGCAGTCGACGGAACGGGGAGCTGTTTTTT. This codes for CASSRRNGELFF.

This clone was recorded only once. This chain joins TRBV29-1 and TRBJ2-5, with 7 positions matching TRBD1. The CDR3 runs to 13 residues. The junction had 9 bases not matched to a gene; V was cut back by 6 bases and J by 5 bases. Germline V gene data show CDR1 as SQVTM and CDR2 as ANQGSEA. The CDR3 nucleotides read TGCAGCGTCGTACAGGGGATGGGGGAGACCCAGTACTTC. Its translation: CSVVQGMGETQYF.

This clone appeared a single time. The chain is built from TRBV7-9 and TRBJ1-3; D is unresolved. The CDR3 totals 14 residues. With 3 bases removed from V and 2 bases from J, the gap between germline ends came to 8 bases. The germline V gene has CDR1 SEHNR and CDR2 FQNEAQ (reference sequence). The CDR3 here is CASSFGNAGNTIYF. As DNA, the CDR3 is TGTGCCAGCAGCTTCGGGAACGCTGGAAACACCATATATTTT.

This chain uses TRBV5-1 with TRBJ1-5; D gene unclear. Germline V CDR1 and CDR2: SGHRS, YFSETQ. This CDR3 spans 14 amino acids. The V and J ends lost 4 bases and 9 bases respectively, with 17 bases between them. The CDR3, as DNA: TGCGCCAGCAGCCCCGGGCCCTCTTTTGCGCCCCAGCATTTT. Translation: CASSPGPSFAPQHF.

The rearrangement uses TRBV14 and TRBJ2-3; D call uncertain. The CDR3 contains 12 residues. Germline-derived CDR1 and CDR2 are SGHDN and FVKESK. V lost 3 bases and J lost 2, with 3 bases in between. The CDR3 is CASSHSTDTQYF. CDR3 bases: TGTGCCAGCAGCCATTCCACAGATACGCAGTATTTT.

The V call is TRBV27, the J call TRBJ2-2; unclear D gene. Deletions cut 5 bases from V and 6 bases from J, with 13 bases between. This CDR3 region has 14 residues. Germline CDR1 and CDR2: MNHEY and SMNVEV (reference sequence). The CDR3 DNA is TGTGCCAGCAGTAGGGTGTTACGGGCCGGGGAGCTGTTTTTT. Translated, it gives CASSRVLRAGELFF.

The chain combines TRBV5-1 with TRBJ1-4; 7 nucleotides agree with TRBD1. The CDR3 covers 16 residues. J was trimmed by 5 bases and V by 1 base; bases with no gene match: 8. Germline lookup yields CDR1 SGHRS and CDR2 YFSETQ. CDR3 bases: TGCGCCAGCAGCTTGCGCGGGACAGCTATAAATGAAAAACTGTTTTTT. It is translated as CASSLRGTAINEKLFF.

CDR3 sequence: CTSSQLRLAYEQYF. The CDR3 DNA sequence: TGCACCAGCAGCCAACTAAGACTGGCCTACGAGCAGTACTTC. J is TRBJ2-7 and V is TRBV1; no DNA check was done on the table's D call, TRBD2. TRBV1 is deemed a pseudogene. The CDR3 length is 14 residues.

This chain uses TRBV11-2 with TRBJ2-7, with a tentative D call TRBD2 (5 bases). The germline CDR1 and CDR2 sequences are SGHAT and FQNNGV. The CDR3 runs 15 residues. V was pared by 2 bases and J by 3 bases, with 14 bases between. CDR3 DNA sequence: TGTGCCAGCAGCTTAAGTCCCGGACTTTACTACGAGCAGTACTTC. Its translation is CASSLSPGLYYEQYF.

This chain links TRBV27 with TRBJ2-1; no clear D. V lost 2 bases and J lost 4, with 12 bases in between. The CDR3 is made up of 15 amino acids. Germline V gene sequence: CDR1 MNHEY, CDR2 SMNVEV (reference sequence). This CDR3 reads CASSLVGLDYNEQFF. In nucleotides, the CDR3 is TGTGCCAGCAGTTTAGTAGGGTTGGATTACAATGAGCAGTTCTTC.

This clone has only one observation. The CDR3 coding sequence is TGTGCCAGTAGTATGACTAGCGGAACAAACAATGAGCAGTTCTTC. The encoded protein is CASSMTSGTNNEQFF. This sequence joins TRBV19 and TRBJ2-1; 9 bases are shared with TRBD2. Germline CDR1 and CDR2: LNHDA and SQIVND (reference sequence). The ends lost 3 bases at V and 5 bases at J; junction bases unmatched: 5. The CDR3 has 15 residues.

In this sample, this clone turned up a few times. The chain is built from TRBV7-4 and TRBJ2-7, with TRBD1 identical over 10 bases. Germline V gene data show CDR1 as SGHVT and CDR2 as SQSDAQ. V lost 1 base to trimming and J lost 6 bases; unmatched junction nucleotides: 6. This CDR3 spans 15 amino acids. In nucleotides, the CDR3 is TGTGCCAGCAGCTTAGGATATGGGACAGGGGCCGAGCAGTACTTC. This translates into CASSLGYGTGAEQYF. The variable domain in full, with the rest retrieved from reference TRBV7-4 and TRBJ2-7, is GAGVSQSPRYKVAKRGRDVALRCDSISGHVTLYWYRQTLGQGSEVLTYSQSDAQRDKSGRPSGRFSAERPERSVSTLKIQRTEQGDSAVYLCASSLGYGTGAEQYFGPGTRLTVT.

V and J are TRBV7-9 and TRBJ1-5; D is ambiguous. The CDR3 is 14 residues long. The germline V and J ends were trimmed by 2 bases and 5 bases, with 10 bases remaining between them. From germline, CDR1 is SEHNR and CDR2 FQNEAQ (reference sequence). DNA of the CDR3: TGTGCCAGCAGCTTATTCGGGGTGGATCAGCCCCAGCATTTT. It translates to CASSLFGVDQPQHF.

This clone has only a few counts. The chain couples TRBV25-1 to TRBJ2-1; D not certain. With 6 bases removed from V and 0 bases from J, the gap between germline ends came to 6 bases. Germline values: CDR1 MGHDK, CDR2 SYGVNS. The CDR3 runs 13 residues. In DNA form, the CDR3 reads TGTGCCAGCAGAGACCACTCCTACAATGAGCAGTTCTTC. Translating it yields CASRDHSYNEQFF.